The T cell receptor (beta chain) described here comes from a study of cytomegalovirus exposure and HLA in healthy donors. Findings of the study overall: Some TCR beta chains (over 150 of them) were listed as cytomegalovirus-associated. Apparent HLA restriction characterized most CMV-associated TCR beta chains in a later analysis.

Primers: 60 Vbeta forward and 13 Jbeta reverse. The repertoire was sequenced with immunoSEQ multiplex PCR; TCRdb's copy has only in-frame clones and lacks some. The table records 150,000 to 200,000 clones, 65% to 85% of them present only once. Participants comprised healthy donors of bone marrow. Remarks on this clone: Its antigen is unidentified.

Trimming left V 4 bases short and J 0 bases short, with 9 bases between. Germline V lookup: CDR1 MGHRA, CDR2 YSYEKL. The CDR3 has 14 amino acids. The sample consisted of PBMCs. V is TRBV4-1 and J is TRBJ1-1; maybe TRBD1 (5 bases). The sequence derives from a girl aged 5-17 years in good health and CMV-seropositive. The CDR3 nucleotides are TGCGCCAGCAGCCTCCTACAGGTGAACACTGAAGCTTTCTTT. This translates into CASSLLQVNTEAFF.